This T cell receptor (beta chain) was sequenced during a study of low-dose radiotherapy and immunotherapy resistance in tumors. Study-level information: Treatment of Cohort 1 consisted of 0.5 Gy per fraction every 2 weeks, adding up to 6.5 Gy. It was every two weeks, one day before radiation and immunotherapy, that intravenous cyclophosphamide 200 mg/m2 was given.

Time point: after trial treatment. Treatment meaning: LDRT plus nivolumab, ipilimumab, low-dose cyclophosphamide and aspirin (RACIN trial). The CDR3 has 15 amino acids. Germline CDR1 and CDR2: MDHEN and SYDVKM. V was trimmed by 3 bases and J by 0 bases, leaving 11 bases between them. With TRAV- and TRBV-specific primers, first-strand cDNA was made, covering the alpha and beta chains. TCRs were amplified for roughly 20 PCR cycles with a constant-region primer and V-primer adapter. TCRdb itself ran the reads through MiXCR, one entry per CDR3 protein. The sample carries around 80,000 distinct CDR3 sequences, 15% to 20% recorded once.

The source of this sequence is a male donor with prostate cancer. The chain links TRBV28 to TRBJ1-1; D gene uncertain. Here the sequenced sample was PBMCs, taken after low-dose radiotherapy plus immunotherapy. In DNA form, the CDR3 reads TGTGCCAGCAGTTTGCCCGGACTGATGAACACTGAAGCTTTCTTT. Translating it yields CASSLPGLMNTEAFF.